This entry describes one T cell receptor beta chain. The target of this receptor is not known. The sample holds no much larger clone one base away, and base qualities are not on file. The sample comes from a study of technical replicates of blood from a few donors (dated by TCRdb to 2016 to 2017). Libraries were made using the immunoSEQ multiplex PCR assay. Drawn from immuneACCESS, this table holds only the in-frame rearrangements with V and J called that TCRdb kept. Clones are partly lost; checked studies trace under half to an unresolved V gene and leave the rest unexplained. This sample is represented by around 100,000 clones; 96% of them were singletons. The ten largest account for approximately 0.2% of the sample. V is shortened by 6 bases, J by 8 bases, and the region joining them spans 20 bases. According to the germline V gene (reference sequence), CDR1 reads LNHDA and CDR2 reads SQIVND. The CDR3 starts with the cysteine, ends with the phenylalanine, and has 15 residues. Solely the CDR3 DNA is kept, with 45 bases framed from the first base.

The TCR originated in a human donor in good health. Sequenced: T cells isolated from PBMCs. Recombination joined TRBV19 with TRBJ2-1; perhaps TRBD2 is the D gene, with 5 bases matching. The DNA is TGTGCCAGTAGCCTCCTAGAGCGGACCAGCGATGAGCAGTTCTTC. Translated, it gives CASSLLERTSDEQFF.